The 12 T cell receptor beta chains below all came from one sample that was sequenced in a study of T-cell reconstitution after alpha-beta-depleted transplantation in children. As it was prepared, the TCRbeta library received unique molecular identifiers. MiXCR, applied by TCRdb to the PCR reads, yields one record per CDR3 protein. In the table there are almost 400,000 distinct CDR3 sequences, approximately 20% of which are singletons. The sample in question was PBMCs from the stem cell graft donor, obtained from the stem cell graft. The receptors were sampled from a human donor who donated a stem cell graft to a child with acute myeloid leukemia.

There are many counts of this clonotype. The chain carries TRBV6-5 and TRBJ2-3, with TRBD2 matching over 7 bases. The trim removed 0 bases at V and 3 bases at J, leaving 3 bases unmatched. This CDR3 comprises 15 residues. Germline-derived CDR1 and CDR2 are MNHEY and SVGAGI. CDR3 residues: CASSYSGRETDTQYF. The CDR3 nucleotides are TGTGCCAGCAGTTACTCTGGGCGGGAGACAGATACGCAGTATTTT.

This clonotype has more than one count but fewer than ten. The chain is built from TRBV29-1 and TRBJ2-1; 10 positions match TRBD1. Losses at the gene ends were 3 bases for V and 8 bases for J; bases not matched to a gene: 10. This CDR3 has 15 residues. CDR1 and CDR2 (germline): SQVTM, ANQGSEA. CDR3 amino acids: CSVETTGGIGDEQFF. Written as DNA, the CDR3 is TGCAGCGTTGAGACGACAGGGGGCATAGGGGATGAGCAGTTCTTC.

This clonotype came up a few times. V usage is TRBV20-1 and J usage is TRBJ2-5, with D maybe TRBD1 (6 bases). Germline CDR1 reads DFQATT; CDR2 reads SNEGSKA (reference sequence). Deletions cut 0 bases from V and 2 bases from J, with 19 bases between. CDR3 length: 17 amino acids. The CDR3 is CSARDRKGVYQQETQYF. The DNA for the CDR3 is TGCAGTGCTAGAGATCGTAAGGGGGTGTACCAACAAGAGACCCAGTACTTC.

The chain recombines TRBV12-3 or TRBV12-4 with TRBJ2-3; TRBD2 matches 16 bases. The ends lost 5 bases at V and 6 bases at J; junction bases unmatched: 14. There are 19 residues in the CDR3. The CDR3 is CASSHSPGLAGGPSDTQYF. As DNA, the CDR3 is TGTGCCAGCAGTCACTCTCCGGGACTAGCGGGAGGGCCATCGGATACGCAGTATTTT.

The chain uses TRBV4-1 and TRBJ2-1; TRBD2 matches 11 bases. The germline gives CDR1 MGHRA, CDR2 YSYEKL. There are 20 residues in the CDR3. With 3 bases clipped from V and 0 bases from J, the junction kept 13 bases outside the gene matches. CDR3 sequence: CASSHAKSRTSGSSYNEQFF. Written as DNA, the CDR3 is TGCGCCAGCAGCCACGCCAAGTCTAGGACTAGCGGGTCCTCCTACAATGAGCAGTTCTTC.

This clonotype occurred many times. The V gene is TRBV24-1, the J gene TRBJ1-1; 9 nucleotides agree with TRBD1. CDR3 size: 13 residues. CDR1 and CDR2 (germline): KGHDR, SFDVKD. V gave up 5 bases and J gave up 5 bases; unmatched junction bases: 2. In DNA, the CDR3 is TGTGCCACCAGTGGGACAGGGGAAACTGAAGCTTTCTTT. This sequence encodes CATSGTGETEAFF.

This clonotype was observed a handful of times. The chain employs TRBV4-2 and TRBJ2-7; TRBD2 agrees at 7 bases. The CDR3 covers 15 residues. V shed 4 bases and J 2 bases; nucleotides not matched to a gene: 8. Germline V lookup: CDR1 LGHNA, CDR2 YNFKEQ. The CDR3 nucleotides are TGTGCCAGCAGCCGCCCGGAGGGAGGGGCCTACGAGCAGTACTTC. Translating gives CASSRPEGGAYEQYF.

J is TRBJ2-5 and V is TRBV4-1, with TRBD2 matching over 9 bases. V dropped 1 base and J dropped 4; count of bases not matched to a gene: 4. Looked up from germline, CDR1 is MGHRA and CDR2 is YSYEKL. This CDR3 has 15 amino acids. The CDR3 region is CASSQVTSGRETQYF. As DNA, the CDR3 is TGCGCCAGCAGCCAAGTTACTAGCGGGCGAGAGACCCAGTACTTC.

This clonotype occurred many times. V gene TRBV29-1 combines with J gene TRBJ2-1; perhaps TRBD2 as D (5 bases). Trimming left V 4 bases short and J 2 bases short, with 9 bases between. Germline V CDR1 and CDR2: SQVTM, ANQGSEA. CDR3 size: 13 residues. The CDR3 region has the DNA TGCAGCGTTGTTAGCGAGACCTACAATGAGCAGTTCTTC. It yields the protein CSVVSETYNEQFF.

This chain connects TRBV28 to TRBJ2-7; 8 bases map to TRBD1. The length of the CDR3 is 14 residues. From germline, CDR1 is MDHEN and CDR2 SYDVKM. The V gene end was trimmed by 6 bases and the J gene end by 3 bases; junction bases not matched to a gene: 7. The CDR3 loop reads CASSPDRVVYEQYF. CDR3 nucleotide sequence: TGTGCCAGCAGCCCGGACAGGGTAGTCTACGAGCAGTACTTC. Supplemented by reference TRBV28 and TRBJ2-7, the full variable domain reads DVKVTQSSRYLVKRTGEKVFLECVQDMDHENMFWYRQDPGLGLRLIYFSYDVKMKEKGDIPEGYSVSREKKERFSLILESASTNQTSMYLCASSPDRVVYEQYFGPGTRLTVT.

This clonotype occurred many times. The J gene is TRBJ2-1, the V gene TRBV20-1; D is unresolved. Germline lookup yields CDR1 DFQATT and CDR2 SNEGSKA (reference sequence). The V and J ends lost 0 bases and 7 bases respectively, with 4 bases between them. This CDR3 has 11 residues. The CDR3 nucleotides are TGCAGTGCTAGAGAGGGTAATGAGCAGTTCTTC. Protein sequence: CSAREGNEQFF.

This clonotype was seen at least ten times. The V and J genes are TRBV27 and TRBJ2-3; the D is unclear. CDR3 size: 16 residues. Trimming took off 1 base at V and 2 bases at J, with 13 bases between the two ends. Per germline, CDR1 MNHEY and CDR2 SMNVEV (reference sequence). The CDR3 nucleotides are TGTGCCAGCAGTTTATATCCCGGACCGAACACAGATACGCAGTATTTT. Its protein is CASSLYPGPNTDTQYF.